This T cell receptor (beta chain) was documented in a study of patients and donors after allogeneic stem cell transplantation. This clonotype was seen a handful of times. TCRdb reprocessed the RT-PCR reads via MiXCR and lists one record per CDR3 protein. This repertoire shows about a million distinct CDR3 sequences, about 20% found once; its top ten account for 5.5% to 6.5%. V gave up 1 base and J gave up 5 bases, with 12 bases separating them. This CDR3 is built from 14 residues. CDR1 is DFQATT, CDR2 SNEGSKA, per germline (reference sequence). V usage is TRBV20-1 and J usage is TRBJ1-5; possibly TRBD1 for D (5 bases). The sequencing input was blood, either unsorted or a sorted T cell fraction (not recorded which). The sequence came from a human donor who was either an allogeneic HSCT recipient or a stem cell or donor lymphocyte infusion donor (not recorded which). It is not recorded whose cells these are; they may come from a transplant donor. The CDR3 sequence: CSARGEGRDQPQHF. The CDR3 DNA reads TGCAGTGCTAGAGGGGAGGGGCGAGATCAGCCCCAGCATTTT.